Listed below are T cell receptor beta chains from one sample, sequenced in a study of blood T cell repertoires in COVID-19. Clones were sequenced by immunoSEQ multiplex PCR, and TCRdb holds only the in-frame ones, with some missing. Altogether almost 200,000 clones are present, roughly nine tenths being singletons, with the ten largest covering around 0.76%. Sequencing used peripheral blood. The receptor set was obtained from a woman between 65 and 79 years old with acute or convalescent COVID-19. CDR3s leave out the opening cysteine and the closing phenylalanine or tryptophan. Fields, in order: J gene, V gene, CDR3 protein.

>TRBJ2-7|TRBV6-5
ASRGDRLFEQY
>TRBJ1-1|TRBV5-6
ASSLRGSTEAF
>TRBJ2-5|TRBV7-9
ASSLTSGGWETQY
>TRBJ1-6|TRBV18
ASSLPQRGAESSPLH
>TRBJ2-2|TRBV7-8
ASRRGGLAGELF
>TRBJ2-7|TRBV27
ASSLAGGYEQY
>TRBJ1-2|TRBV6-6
ASRPSANYGYT
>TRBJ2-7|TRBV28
ASSYGFLDEQY
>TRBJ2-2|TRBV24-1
ATSGTTGNTGELF
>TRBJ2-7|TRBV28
ASSPTGWQNEQY
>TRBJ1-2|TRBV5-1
ASSLLGGGYT
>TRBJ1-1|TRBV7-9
ASSLGGQGGKKHTEAF
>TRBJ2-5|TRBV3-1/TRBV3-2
ASSQASGGTRQETQY
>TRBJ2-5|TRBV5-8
ASSLGTSGDQETQY
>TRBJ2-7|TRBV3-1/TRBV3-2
ASSQGAGNSYEQY
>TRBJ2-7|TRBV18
ASSPSRYEQY
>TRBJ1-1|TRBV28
ASRGQGNTEAF
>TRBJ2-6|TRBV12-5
ASGLSGANVLT
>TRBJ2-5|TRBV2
ASSGSQRQETQY
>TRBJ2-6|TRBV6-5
ASSYTGESGANVLT
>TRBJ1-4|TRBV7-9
ASSSVEKLF
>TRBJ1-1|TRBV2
ASHKETGTEAF
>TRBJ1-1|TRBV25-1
ASSDRQVGTEAF
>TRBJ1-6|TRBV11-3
ASSTEPSSPLH
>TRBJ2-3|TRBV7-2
ASSLARLAGGFTDTQY
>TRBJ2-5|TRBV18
ASSPRASGVETQY
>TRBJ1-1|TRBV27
ASSLWGENEAF
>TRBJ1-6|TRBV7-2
ASSNGQGGNSPLH
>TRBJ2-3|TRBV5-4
ASSLGGTYSTDTQY
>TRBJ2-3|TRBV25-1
ASSLRTVRGIADTQY
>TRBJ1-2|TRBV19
ASSILLLNYGYT
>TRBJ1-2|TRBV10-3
AISGAPGQGSGGHGYT
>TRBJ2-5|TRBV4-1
ASSQDTSGITRGETQY
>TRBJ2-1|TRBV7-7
ASSPLAGRAESEQF
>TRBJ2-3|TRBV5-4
ASSSGAGVTDTQY
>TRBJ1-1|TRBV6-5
ASSLEQGSEAF
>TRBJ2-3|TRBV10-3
AISPKEGTDTQY
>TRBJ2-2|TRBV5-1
ASSFRRQVNTGELF
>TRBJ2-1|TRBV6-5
ASRTSGSSEQF
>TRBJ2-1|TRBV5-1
ASSLGGASYNEQF
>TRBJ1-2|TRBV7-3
ASSDRAVGGYT
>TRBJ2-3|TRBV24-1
ATQSTDTQY
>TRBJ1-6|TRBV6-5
ASTLKRDIGSPLH
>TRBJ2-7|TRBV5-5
ASSLTKNEQY
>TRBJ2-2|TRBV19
ASSRQDRDTGELF
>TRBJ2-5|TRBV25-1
ASSRRAWETQY
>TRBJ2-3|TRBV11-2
ASSPHTDTQY